A single sample is the source of the 20 T cell receptor beta chains below, sequenced in a study of T cell repertoires in cytomegalovirus infection. Their antigens are not known. TCRdb processed the reads anew with MiXCR; each CDR3 protein has one entry. The data hold fewer than 950,000 distinct CDR3 sequences, with approximately 30% observed a single time. Sample: cultured CD8+ T cells from PBMCs, taken from culture after CMV antigen stimulation. These receptor sequences come from a human donor in good health (CMV status not recorded). Some clones in this sample may be carry-over from other donors' samples.

This sequence joins TRBV12-3 or TRBV12-4 and TRBJ2-1; TRBD1 might be the D (6 bases). The CDR3 contains 12 residues. With 4 bases removed from V and 9 bases from J, the gap between germline ends came to 10 bases. The CDR3 here is CASSSRGREQFF. The CDR3 DNA sequence: TGTGCCAGCAGTTCCAGGGGTCGTGAGCAGTTCTTC.

This clonotype was seen a single time. J is TRBJ2-1 and V is TRBV15, with D unclear. This CDR3 has 16 residues. V lost 0 bases and J 2 bases, leaving 11 bases between the germline ends. CDR1 and CDR2 from the germline V gene are LNHNV and YYDKDF (reference sequence). DNA of the CDR3: TGTGCCACCAGCAGAGATGACCGTGGGACCTACAATGAGCAGTTCTTC. Protein: CATSRDDRGTYNEQFF.

About this clonotype: A read error is possible here, since a much larger clone lies one base away. The chain couples TRBV7-3 to TRBJ1-1, with unresolved D. This CDR3 has 17 amino acids. Trimming stripped 0 bases from V and 4 bases from J, with 18 bases between. The V gene's germline CDR1 is SGHTA and CDR2 FQGTGA. CDR3 in amino acids: CASSLTGSPGPTTEAFF. Written as DNA, the CDR3 is TGTGCCAGCAGCTTAACGGGCTCCCCGGGCCCAACCACTGAAGCTTTCTTT.

The rearrangement links TRBV4-1 to TRBJ2-1; tentative D call: TRBD2 (5 bases). Germline lookup yields CDR1 MGHRA and CDR2 YSYEKL. This CDR3 spans 14 amino acids. The V end lost 0 bases, the J end lost 9 bases, and 12 bases lay between the germline ends. The DNA of the CDR3 is TGCGCCAGCAGCCAAGATCGGCGGGTCCTTGAGCAGTTCTTC. Protein: CASSQDRRVLEQFF.

The chain employs TRBV28 and TRBJ2-5; 9 positions agree with TRBD2. Unmatched junction bases numbered 10, after V lost 4 bases and J lost 1 base. The CDR3 length is 17 residues. The V gene's germline CDR1 is MDHEN and CDR2 SYDVKM. The DNA of the CDR3 is TGTGCCAGCAGTTCTCCAATTCGCGGGGGGGCCCAAGAGACCCAGTACTTC. Protein: CASSSPIRGGAQETQYF.

This clonotype was seen a few times. The V gene is TRBV5-6, the J gene TRBJ2-7; D is unresolved. Germline V gives CDR1 SGHDT, CDR2 YYEEEE. V was pared by 3 bases and J by 4 bases, with 8 bases between. The CDR3 length is 12 residues. As DNA, the CDR3 is TGTGCCAGCAGCTCGTACAGTTACGAGCAGTACTTC. It specifies CASSSYSYEQYF. The variable domain in full, completed from reference TRBV5-6 and TRBJ2-7, reads DAGVTQSPTHLIKTRGQQVTLRCSPKSGHDTVSWYQQALGQGPQFIFQYYEEEERQRGNFPDRFSGHQFPNYSSELNVNALLLGDSALYLCASSSYSYEQYFGPGTRLTVT.

Only a few counts were recorded for this clonotype. V gene TRBV19 combines with J gene TRBJ1-5; tentatively, D is TRBD1 (5 bases). The CDR3 extends over 15 amino acids. Trimming pared 5 bases from V and 7 bases from J, leaving 18 bases between. The germline gives CDR1 LNHDA, CDR2 SQIVND (reference sequence). CDR3 coding DNA: TGTGCCAGTAGTGCCTCCCTGGGGCAGGGACAGCCCCAGCATTTT. Its translation is CASSASLGQGQPQHF. Full variable domain (missing parts from reference TRBV19 and TRBJ1-5): DGGITQSPKYLFRKEGQNVTLSCEQNLNHDAMYWYRQDPGQGLRLIYYSQIVNDFQKGDIAEGYSVSREKKESFPLTVTSAQKNPTAFYLCASSASLGQGQPQHFGDGTRLSIL.

The V gene is TRBV6-8, the J gene TRBJ1-4; D is undetermined. CDR1 and CDR2 from the germline V gene are MNHGY and SAAAGT. V was cut by 3 bases and J by 8 bases, with 4 bases left in between. The CDR3 has 11 amino acids. CDR3 DNA: TGTGCCAGCAGTTATCAGGAAAAACTGTTTTTT. Translation: CASSYQEKLFF.

The chain couples TRBV27 to TRBJ1-1; possibly TRBD1 for D (5 bases). Trimming left V 4 bases short and J 4 bases short, with 22 bases between. CDR1 MNHEY and CDR2 SMNVEV come from the germline V gene (reference sequence). The CDR3 covers 17 residues. The CDR3 DNA is TGTGCCAGCAGTTCGGGCGTTAGCCCCCCCGGGGGCACTGAAGCTTTCTTT. This codes for CASSSGVSPPGGTEAFF.

The chain employs TRBV27 and TRBJ2-2, with 15 bases matching TRBD2. V gave up 6 bases and J gave up 6 bases; unmatched junction bases: 5. Per germline, CDR1 MNHEY and CDR2 SMNVEV (reference sequence). CDR3 length: 16 residues. The CDR3 loop is CASSRTSGGASGELFF. CDR3 DNA: TGTGCCAGCAGCCGGACTAGCGGGGGGGCCTCCGGGGAGCTGTTTTTT.

J is TRBJ1-3 and V is TRBV12-5; tentative D call: TRBD1 (5 bases). This CDR3 is built from 14 residues. The V end was cut by 0 bases, the J end by 7 bases, with 10 bases between. In germline, CDR1 is LGHNT, CDR2 FRNRAP. CDR3: CASGLVGTLNTIYF. CDR3 nucleotide sequence: TGTGCTAGTGGTTTGGTCGGGACGCTCAACACCATATATTTT. Full variable domain (remainder filled in from reference TRBV12-5 and TRBJ1-3): DARVTQTPRHKVTEMGQEVTMRCQPILGHNTVFWYRQTMMQGLELLAYFRNRAPLDDSGMPKDRFSAEMPDATLATLKIQPSEPRDSAVYFCASGLVGTLNTIYFGEGSWLTVV.

V gene TRBV5-1 combines with J gene TRBJ1-1; the match to TRBD1 covers 7 bases. J was trimmed by 0 bases and V by 1 base; bases with no gene match: 6. CDR1 is SGHRS, CDR2 YFSETQ, per germline. The length of the CDR3 is 16 residues. The CDR3 sequence is CASSLWTGDMNTEAFF. CDR3 coding DNA: TGCGCCAGCAGCTTGTGGACAGGTGACATGAACACTGAAGCTTTCTTT.

This clonotype was seen a single time. One end of the junction fails to match germline, which may point to a read error. In DNA form, the CDR3 reads TGTACCAGCAGTAGGCAACCAGGGAGGACAGATACGCAGTATTTT. Translated, it gives CTSSRQPGRTDTQYF. The V call is TRBV27, the J call TRBJ2-3, with D possibly matching TRBD2 (6 bases). Per germline, CDR1 MNHEY and CDR2 SMNVEV (reference sequence). The CDR3 contains 15 residues.

The chain employs TRBV19 and TRBJ2-7; 9 nucleotides align to TRBD1. There are 15 residues in the CDR3. Germline V gene data show CDR1 as LNHDA and CDR2 as SQIVND (reference sequence). V lost 3 bases, J lost 2 bases, and 5 bases stayed unmatched. As DNA, the CDR3 is TGTGCCAGTAGTATCACAGGGGGCACCCCCTACGAGCAGTACTTC. Amino acids: CASSITGGTPYEQYF.

The chain carries TRBV4-3 and TRBJ1-3; D is undetermined. V lost 1 base and J lost 4, with 14 bases in between. CDR1 LGHNA and CDR2 YSLEER come from the germline V gene. This CDR3 comprises 16 residues. CDR3 sequence: CASSQGARSVGNTIYF. The CDR3 DNA follows: TGCGCCAGCAGCCAAGGAGCAAGGTCGGTCGGAAACACCATATATTTT.

A few counts support this clonotype. The chain recombines TRBV2 with TRBJ2-7, with 7 positions matching TRBD1. Trimming cost V 10 bases and J 4 bases; bases outside gene matches: 7. Germline-derived CDR1 and CDR2 are SNHLY and FYNNEI. The CDR3 is made up of 12 amino acids. CDR3 residues: CATSGGRYEQYF. The CDR3 DNA sequence: TGTGCCACCTCAGGGGGACGATACGAGCAGTACTTC.

This chain connects TRBV3-1 to TRBJ1-2; D is unresolved. Germline V gives CDR1 LGHDT, CDR2 YNNKEL (reference sequence). The CDR3 length is 15 residues. V was cut by 0 bases and J by 0 bases, with 8 bases left in between. The CDR3 sequence: CASSQDRPANYGYTF. Here the CDR3 DNA reads TGTGCCAGCAGCCAAGACAGGCCTGCTAACTATGGCTACACCTTC.

This chain joins TRBV9 and TRBJ1-3, with D uncertain. Trimming took off 3 bases at V and 0 bases at J, with 16 bases between the two ends. There are 17 residues in the CDR3. CDR1 SGDLS and CDR2 YYNGEE come from the germline V gene. The CDR3, as DNA: TGTGCCAGCAGCGGGAGAGGTCACGGGTTCTCTGGAAACACCATATATTTT. Its protein is CASSGRGHGFSGNTIYF.

The J gene is TRBJ1-2, the V gene TRBV10-3, with D unclear. This CDR3 spans 16 amino acids. The V and J ends lost 0 bases and 3 bases respectively, with 14 bases between them. Germline V gene data show CDR1 as ENHRY and CDR2 as SYGVKD. In DNA, the CDR3 is TGTGCCATCAGTGAGTCGGAAGTTAGGGATGACTATGGCTACACCTTC. It translates to CAISESEVRDDYGYTF.

V gene TRBV9 combines with J gene TRBJ2-2, with TRBD1 identical over 8 bases. The CDR3 extends over 17 amino acids. The germline gives CDR1 SGDLS, CDR2 YYNGEE. Losses at the gene ends were 3 bases for V and 3 bases for J; bases not matched to a gene: 10. CDR3 protein: CASSGLPDRGDTGELFF. Written as DNA, the CDR3 is TGTGCCAGCAGCGGACTACCCGACAGGGGTGACACCGGGGAGCTGTTTTTT.